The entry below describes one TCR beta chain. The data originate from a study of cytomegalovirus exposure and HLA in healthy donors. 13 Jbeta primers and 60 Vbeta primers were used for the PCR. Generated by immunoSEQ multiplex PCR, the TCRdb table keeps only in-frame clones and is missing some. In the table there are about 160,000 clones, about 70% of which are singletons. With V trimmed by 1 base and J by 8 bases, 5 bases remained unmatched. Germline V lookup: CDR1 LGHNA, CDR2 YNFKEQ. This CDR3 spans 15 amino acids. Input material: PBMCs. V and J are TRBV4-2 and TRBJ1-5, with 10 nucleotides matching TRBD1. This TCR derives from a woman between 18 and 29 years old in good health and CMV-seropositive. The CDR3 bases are TGTGCCAGCAGCCAAGCGGGACAGGGGAGAGAGCCCCAGCATTTT. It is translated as CASSQAGQGREPQHF.